In this sample, the clone carrying this T cell receptor (beta chain) turned up once. The data are from a study of blood T cell repertoires in COVID-19. Study overall: Acute-phase and convalescent COVID-19 samples originated in the United States, Italy and Spain. PBMCs, B-cell-depleted T cells, or T cells were the source of the cDNA or gDNA that made up the material.

The authors' processing: Quantification of nucleated cells was approximated via reference gene primer amplification. Produced via immunoSEQ multiplex PCR; TCRdb's table is partial and in-frame only. For V, J and clone size, that table is used; D and trimming come from the DNA. The sample has 70,000 or so clones, around nine tenths seen once. The CDR3 length is 14 residues. CDR1 and CDR2 (germline): PRHDT, FYEKMQ (reference sequence). Trimming removed 6 bases from V and 2 bases from J, with 14 bases in between. The chain uses TRBV13 and TRBJ2-7; weak D call: TRBD2 (6 bases). The sample taken for sequencing was peripheral blood. This TCR came from a human donor in a cohort sampled during active COVID-19. The CDR3: CASSPGLIPYEQYF. The CDR3 nucleotides read TGTGCCAGCAGTCCGGGACTCATTCCCTACGAGCAGTACTTC.